A single sample gave rise to the 6 T cell receptor beta chains below, sequenced in a study of monozygotic twins with inflammatory bowel disease. TCRdb reprocessed the 5' RACE reads and keeps a single row for each CDR3 protein, giving no DNA. The repertoire table contains roughly 300,000 distinct CDR3 sequences. Sequencing was carried out using blood. The receptors originated from a human donor with ulcerative colitis or Crohn's disease, or a healthy co-twin of an affected twin (not recorded which).

V usage is TRBV5-1 and J usage is TRBJ2-1. This CDR3 is 15 amino acids long. CDR1 is SGHRS and CDR2 is YFSETQ in the germline V gene. CDR3 in amino acids: CASSLITGPYNEQFF.

This chain connects TRBV7-6 to TRBJ1-6; TCRdb designates TRBD1, a call that cannot be tested without DNA. This CDR3 contains 16 residues. Germline values: CDR1 SGHVS, CDR2 FNYEAQ. The CDR3 here is CASSLQMTGNNSPLHF.

The chain has TRBV4-3 and TRBJ2-3; TCRdb proposes TRBD2, but this gene call is untestable without DNA. CDR1 is LGHNA and CDR2 is YSLEER in the germline V gene. This CDR3 comprises 19 residues. This CDR3 reads CASSQDPGLAGGSGDTQYF.

The chain employs TRBV29-1 and TRBJ2-2. Germline CDR1 and CDR2: SQVTM and ANQGSEA. CDR3 length equals 12 residues. The CDR3 spells CRVETGTGELFF.

The chain couples TRBV6-1 to TRBJ1-5. The CDR3 has 14 amino acids. Per the germline V gene, CDR1 is MNHNS and CDR2 is SASEGT. The CDR3 loop reads CASSLAGRYQPQHF.

V usage is TRBV2 and J usage is TRBJ2-1; no DNA is available, so the TRBD1 call from TCRdb remains unchecked. Per the germline V gene, CDR1 is SNHLY and CDR2 is FYNNEI. The CDR3 totals 12 residues. The CDR3: CASSELGRRQFF.